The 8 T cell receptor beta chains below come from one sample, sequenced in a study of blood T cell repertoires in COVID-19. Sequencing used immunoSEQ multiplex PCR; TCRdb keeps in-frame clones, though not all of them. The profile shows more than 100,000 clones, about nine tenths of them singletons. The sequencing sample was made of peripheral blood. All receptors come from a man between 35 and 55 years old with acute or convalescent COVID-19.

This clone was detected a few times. CDR3 coding DNA: TGTGCCAGCAGCCCATGGGACAGGGGGGACTATGGCTACACCTTC. This codes for CASSPWDRGDYGYTF. V usage is TRBV21-1 and J usage is TRBJ1-2; TRBD1 is taken as the D call from the table, unchecked against the DNA. TRBV21-1 is a known pseudogene. The CDR3 contains 15 residues.

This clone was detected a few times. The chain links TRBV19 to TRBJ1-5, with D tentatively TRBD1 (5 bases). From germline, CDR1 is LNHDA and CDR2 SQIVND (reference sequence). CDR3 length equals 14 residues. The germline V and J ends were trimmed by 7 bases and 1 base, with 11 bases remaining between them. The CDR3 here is CASTSDRSNQPQHF. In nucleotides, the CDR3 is TGTGCCAGTACGAGCGACAGAAGCAATCAGCCCCAGCATTTT.

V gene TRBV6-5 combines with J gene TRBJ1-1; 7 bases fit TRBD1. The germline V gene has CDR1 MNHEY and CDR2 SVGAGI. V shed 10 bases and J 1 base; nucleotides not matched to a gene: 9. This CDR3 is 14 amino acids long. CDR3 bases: TGTGCCATCCGGCGAGGGGGCGAGAACACTGAAGCTTTCTTT. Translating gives CAIRRGGENTEAFF.

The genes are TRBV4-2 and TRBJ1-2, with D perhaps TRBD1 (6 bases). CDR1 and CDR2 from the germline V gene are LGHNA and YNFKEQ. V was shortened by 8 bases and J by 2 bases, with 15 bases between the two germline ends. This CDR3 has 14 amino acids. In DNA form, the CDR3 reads TGTGCCAGCCAACCGACAGGAGAGAACTATGGCTACACCTTC. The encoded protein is CASQPTGENYGYTF.

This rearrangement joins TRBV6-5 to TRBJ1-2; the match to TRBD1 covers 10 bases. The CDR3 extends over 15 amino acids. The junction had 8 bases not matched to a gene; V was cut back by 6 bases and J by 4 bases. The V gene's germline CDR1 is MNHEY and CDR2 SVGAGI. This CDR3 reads CASSVSTGGVYGYTF. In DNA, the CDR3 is TGTGCCAGCAGCGTCTCGACAGGGGGCGTCTATGGCTACACCTTC.

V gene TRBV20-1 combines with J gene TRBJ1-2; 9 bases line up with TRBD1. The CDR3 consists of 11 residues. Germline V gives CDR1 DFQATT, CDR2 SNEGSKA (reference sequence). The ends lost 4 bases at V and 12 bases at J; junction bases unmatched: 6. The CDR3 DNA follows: TGCAGTGCTACGCCGGGACAGGGTAACACCTTC. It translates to CSATPGQGNTF.

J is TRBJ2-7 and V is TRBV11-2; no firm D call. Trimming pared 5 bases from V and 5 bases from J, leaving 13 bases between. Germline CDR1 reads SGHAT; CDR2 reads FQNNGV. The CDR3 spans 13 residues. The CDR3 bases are TGTGCCAGCAGCCCCAGTAAGAATCACGAGCAGTACTTC. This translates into CASSPSKNHEQYF.

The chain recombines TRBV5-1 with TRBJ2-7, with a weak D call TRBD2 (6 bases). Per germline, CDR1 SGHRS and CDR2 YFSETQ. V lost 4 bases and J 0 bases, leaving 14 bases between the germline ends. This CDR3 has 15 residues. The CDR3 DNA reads TGCGCCAGCAGCAGGCCTAGCGCGAGCTCCTACGAGCAGTACTTC. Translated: CASSRPSASSYEQYF. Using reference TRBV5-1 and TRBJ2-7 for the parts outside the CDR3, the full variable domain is KAGVTQTPRYLIKTRGQQVTLSCSPISGHRSVSWYQQTPGQGLQFLFEYFSETQRNKGNFPGRFSGRQFSNSRSEMNVSTLELGDSALYLCASSRPSASSYEQYFGPGTRLTVT.